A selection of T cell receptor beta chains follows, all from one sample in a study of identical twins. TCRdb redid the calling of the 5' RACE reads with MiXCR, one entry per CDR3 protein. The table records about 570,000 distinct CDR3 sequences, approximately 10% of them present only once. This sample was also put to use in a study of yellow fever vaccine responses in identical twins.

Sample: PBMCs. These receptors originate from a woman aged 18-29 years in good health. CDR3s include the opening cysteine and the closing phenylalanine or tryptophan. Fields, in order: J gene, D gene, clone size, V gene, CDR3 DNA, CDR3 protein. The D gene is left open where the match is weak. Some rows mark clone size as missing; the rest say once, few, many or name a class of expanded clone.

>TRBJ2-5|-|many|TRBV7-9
TGTGCCAGCAGCTTAGTCGCGGTACCACTGACCCAGTACTTC
CASSLVAVPLTQYF
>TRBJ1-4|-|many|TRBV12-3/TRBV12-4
TGTGCCAGCCGGCGGGTGGATGAAAAACTGTTTTTT
CASRRVDEKLFF
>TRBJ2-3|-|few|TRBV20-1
TGCAGTGCTACCGGGGTACACACAGATACGCAGTATTTT
CSATGVHTDTQYF
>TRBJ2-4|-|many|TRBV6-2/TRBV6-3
TGTGCCAGCAGTTACGAAATGACAGGTTTGAAATCGTACATTCAGTACTTC
CASSYEMTGLKSYIQYF
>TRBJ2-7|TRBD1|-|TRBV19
TGTGCCAGTAGTATAGTTCCGGACAGGGGGAGGACCTACGAGCAGTACTTC
CASSIVPDRGRTYEQYF
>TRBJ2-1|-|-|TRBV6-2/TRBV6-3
TGTGCCAGCAGTTCAACAGACAATGAGCAGTTCTTC
CASSSTDNEQFF
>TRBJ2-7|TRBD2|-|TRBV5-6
TGTGCCAGCAGCGACGGGACTAGCGGCTACGAGCAGTACTTC
CASSDGTSGYEQYF
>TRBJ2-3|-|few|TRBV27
TGTGCCAGCAGTCCGGAGCGGGGCACAGATACGCAGTATTTT
CASSPERGTDTQYF
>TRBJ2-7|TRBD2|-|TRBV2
TGTGCCAGCAGTTTAGCGGGAGGGTACTCCTACGAGCAGTACTTC
CASSLAGGYSYEQYF
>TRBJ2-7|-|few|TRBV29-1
TGCAGCGTTTTAGAGGGGTCCTACGAGCAGTACTTC
CSVLEGSYEQYF
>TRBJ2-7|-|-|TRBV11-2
TGTGTCTCCGCGACGGAGCCCTACGAGCAGTACTTC
CVSATEPYEQYF
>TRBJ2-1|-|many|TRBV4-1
TGCGCCAGCAGCCAAGATCCTGGGGGCTCCTACAATGAGCAGTTCTTC
CASSQDPGGSYNEQFF
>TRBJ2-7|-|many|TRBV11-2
TGTGCCAGCAGCCCCCATATCGGCCTATTAACAGGCAGCAACCTATCCTACGAGCAGTACTTC
CASSPHIGLLTGSNLSYEQYF
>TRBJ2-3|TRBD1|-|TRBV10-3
TGTGCCATCAGCCTACAGGGGCGCACAGATACGCAGTATTTT
CAISLQGRTDTQYF